The rows below give T cell receptor beta chains drawn from one sample of a study of T cell changes during pregnancy in multiple sclerosis. Sequencing was performed with immunoSEQ multiplex PCR; in TCRdb, only in-frame clones are kept and a portion is missing. Of fewer than 35,000 clones listed, about 93% are singletons. The sequencing used CD4+ T cells from peripheral blood mononuclear cells, collected in the second trimester of pregnancy. The source of these receptors is a female donor with multiple sclerosis, enrolled in a pregnancy study. Both conserved end residues are part of each CDR3. D genes are given only for firm matches. Size is stated for part of the rows, as once, few or many counts, or as a class when the clone is expanded.

abundance,d_gene,j_gene,v_gene,CDR3nt,CDR3aa
NA,NA,TRBJ1-5,TRBV15,TGTGCCACCAGGGAACAGGTGGGGTTGGGCAATCAGCCCCAGCATTTT,CATREQVGLGNQPQHF
few,NA,TRBJ1-2,TRBV11-2,TGTGCCAGCAGCTTAGATCCGGGTCCGGGGGGTGGCTACACCTTC,CASSLDPGPGGGYTF
NA,TRBD2,TRBJ2-3,TRBV7-8,TGTGCCAGCAGCTTTAGGACTAGCGCTAGCACAGATACGCAGTATTTT,CASSFRTSASTDTQYF
NA,NA,TRBJ1-1,TRBV6-1,TGTGCCAGCAGTGAACGGTCGGGTCGAGCTTTCTTT,CASSERSGRAFF
NA,NA,TRBJ2-2,TRBV19,TGTGCCAGTAGCGGCGTAAGGGCAGGGGCCGGGGAGCTGTTTTTT,CASSGVRAGAGELFF
NA,TRBD2,TRBJ2-1,TRBV4-1,TGCGCCAGCAGCCACAACCCGACTAGCGGGAGGGGGTACAATGAGCAGTTCTTC,CASSHNPTSGRGYNEQFF
NA,TRBD2,TRBJ2-3,TRBV30,TGTGCCTGGAGAAGAAGCGGGAACACAGATACGCAGTATTTT,CAWRRSGNTDTQYF
NA,TRBD2,TRBJ2-3,TRBV4-1,TGCGCCAGCAGCCAAGTACTAGCGGGCTCTTTGCATACGCAGTATTTT,CASSQVLAGSLHTQYF
NA,NA,TRBJ2-1,TRBV30,TGTGCCTGGACGGAAACAGGGCCGTCGGGTGAGCAGTTCTTC,CAWTETGPSGEQFF
NA,NA,TRBJ1-5,TRBV6-1,TGTGCCAGCAGTGAAGCCAGGGCCCAGCCCCAGCATTTT,CASSEARAQPQHF
once,NA,TRBJ1-5,TRBV28,TGTGCCAGCAGTTTTTCCCGCCGTGGAGGTCAGCCCCAGCATTTT,CASSFSRRGGQPQHF
NA,NA,TRBJ2-1,TRBV19,TGTGCCAGTAGTATAACACTAGTCTACAATGAGCAGTTCTTC,CASSITLVYNEQFF
NA,TRBD1,TRBJ1-2,TRBV28,TGTGCCAGCTATGGGCCGGACAGGGTTAACTATGGCTACACCTTC,CASYGPDRVNYGYTF
NA,TRBD1,TRBJ2-1,TRBV5-1,TGCGCCAGCAGCCTCGGGACAGGGGCCTACAATGAGCAGTTCTTC,CASSLGTGAYNEQFF